This T cell receptor beta chain appears in the sequencing data of a study of post-analysis software for immune sequencing data. General study points: F measure clustering grouped samples strongly by preparation batch. Elevated frequency relative to controls characterized four or five TRBV segments in patients, TRBV5-6, TRBV5-1 and TRBV20-1 among them.

Sequencing libraries made from TCR beta cDNA carried unique molecular identifiers. Each CDR3 protein is one row after TCRdb ran MiXCR on the PCR reads. The sample lists fewer than 850,000 distinct CDR3 sequences; roughly 27% were seen once. Concerning this clonotype itself: Its target is unknown.

Germline loops: CDR1 SGDLS, CDR2 YYNGEE. With V trimmed by 3 bases and J by 1 base, 5 bases remained unmatched. This CDR3 has 15 amino acids. The sample consisted of blood. This sequence joins TRBV9 and TRBJ1-1; 8 nucleotides agree with TRBD1. This sequence was found in a girl aged 10-17 years with multiple sclerosis. CDR3 DNA sequence: TGTGCCAGCAGCGCCGCCGGGACAGGGAACACTGAAGCTTTCTTT. Amino acid sequence: CASSAAGTGNTEAFF.